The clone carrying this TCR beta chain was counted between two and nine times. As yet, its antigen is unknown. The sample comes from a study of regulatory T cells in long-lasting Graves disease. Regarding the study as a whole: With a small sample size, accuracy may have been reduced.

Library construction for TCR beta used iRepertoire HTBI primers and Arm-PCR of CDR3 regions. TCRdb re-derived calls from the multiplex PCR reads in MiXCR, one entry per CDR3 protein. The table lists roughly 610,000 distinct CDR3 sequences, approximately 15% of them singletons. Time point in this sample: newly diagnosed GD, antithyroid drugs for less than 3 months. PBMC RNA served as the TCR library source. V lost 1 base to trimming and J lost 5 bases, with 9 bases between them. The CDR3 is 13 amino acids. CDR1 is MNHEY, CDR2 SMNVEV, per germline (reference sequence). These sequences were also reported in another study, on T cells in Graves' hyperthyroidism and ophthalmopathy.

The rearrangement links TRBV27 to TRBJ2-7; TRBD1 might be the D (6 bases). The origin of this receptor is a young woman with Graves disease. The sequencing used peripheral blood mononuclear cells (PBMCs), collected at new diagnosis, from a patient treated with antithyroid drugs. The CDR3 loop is CASSLWAGDEQYF. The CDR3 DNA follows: TGTGCCAGCAGTTTATGGGCAGGGGACGAGCAGTACTTC.